The rows below give T cell receptor beta chains drawn from one sample of a study of blood T cells in healthy people across ages. TCRdb reprocessed the 5' RACE reads with MiXCR, giving one entry per CDR3 protein. The data hold about 970,000 distinct CDR3 sequences, with just over 50% observed a single time. Sequenced input: blood. The receptors originated from a woman between 55 and 75 years old in good health. The CDR3 runs from the conserved cysteine through the conserved F or W. The order of the fields is J gene, D gene, clone size, V gene, CDR3 protein, CDR3 DNA. A D gene is named only where the DNA matches it firmly. Size is stated for part of the rows, as once, few or many counts, or as a class when the clone is expanded.

J: TRBJ2-6
D: TRBD1
size: few
V: TRBV10-3
CDR3: CAISRQGAGANVLTF
DNA: TGTGCCATCAGCCGACAGGGAGCTGGGGCCAACGTCCTGACTTTC

J: TRBJ2-4
D: -
size: few
V: TRBV20-1
CDR3: CSAIRHRENIQYF
DNA: TGCAGTGCTATCCGACACCGGGAAAACATTCAGTACTTC

J: TRBJ1-6
D: -
size: many
V: TRBV5-6
CDR3: CASSLLDGNSPLHF
DNA: TGTGCCAGCAGCTTGTTGGATGGAAATTCACCCCTCCACTTT

J: TRBJ2-7
D: -
size: -
V: TRBV5-6
CDR3: CASSLVVDTPWNEQYF
DNA: TGTGCCAGCAGCTTGGTCGTCGATACCCCCTGGAATGAGCAGTACTTC

J: TRBJ2-1
D: -
size: -
V: TRBV7-2
CDR3: CASSLVGTPSGEQFF
DNA: TGTGCCAGCAGCTTAGTGGGGACTCCGTCTGGTGAGCAGTTCTTC

J: TRBJ2-7
D: TRBD1
size: -
V: TRBV20-1
CDR3: CSASLGTGSYEQYF
DNA: TGCAGTGCTAGTTTGGGGACAGGGTCATACGAGCAGTACTTC

J: TRBJ2-1
D: -
size: -
V: TRBV20-1
CDR3: CSARDLAAYNEQFF
DNA: TGCAGTGCTAGAGATCTAGCAGCCTACAATGAGCAGTTCTTC

J: TRBJ1-4
D: TRBD1
size: few
V: TRBV20-1
CDR3: CSAREDRVVEKLFF
DNA: TGCAGTGCTAGGGAGGACAGGGTTGTTGAAAAACTGTTTTTT

J: TRBJ2-3
D: TRBD1
size: once
V: TRBV12-3/TRBV12-4
CDR3: CASTPGTGGSADTQYF
DNA: TGTGCCAGCACTCCTGGGACAGGGGGCTCCGCAGATACGCAGTATTTT

J: TRBJ2-1
D: TRBD1
size: -
V: TRBV11-2
CDR3: CASSSWDRGYNEQFF
DNA: TGTGCCAGCAGCTCCTGGGACAGAGGGTACAATGAGCAGTTCTTC

J: TRBJ2-3
D: TRBD2
size: -
V: TRBV4-2
CDR3: CASSQGLGSAGSTDTQYF
DNA: TGTGCCAGCAGCCAAGGGCTAGGTTCAGCGGGAAGCACAGATACGCAGTATTTT

J: TRBJ1-2
D: -
size: many
V: TRBV7-2
CDR3: CASSLANQGYGYTF
DNA: TGTGCCAGCAGCTTAGCTAACCAGGGGTATGGCTACACCTTC

J: TRBJ2-1
D: -
size: few
V: TRBV4-3
CDR3: CASSQKFSGAGYYNEQFF
DNA: TGCGCCAGCAGCCAAAAGTTCTCGGGGGCAGGCTACTACAATGAGCAGTTCTTC

J: TRBJ2-7
D: -
size: -
V: TRBV6-2/TRBV6-3
CDR3: CASSSGLGTGDLYEQYF
DNA: TGTGCCAGCAGTTCGGGGCTGGGGACGGGGGACCTCTACGAGCAGTACTTC

J: TRBJ2-3
D: -
size: -
V: TRBV2
CDR3: CASRIKMDSTDTQYF
DNA: TGTGCCAGCAGGATAAAAATGGACAGCACAGATACGCAGTATTTT

J: TRBJ2-5
D: -
size: -
V: TRBV12-3/TRBV12-4
CDR3: CASSPLGAQYF
DNA: TGTGCCAGCAGCCCCCTTGGTGCCCAGTACTTC

J: TRBJ1-2
D: TRBD1
size: -
V: TRBV12-3/TRBV12-4
CDR3: CASSLGLRQGGGYTF
DNA: TGTGCCAGCAGTTTAGGTCTTAGACAGGGTGGCGGCTACACCTTC

J: TRBJ2-7
D: -
size: -
V: TRBV29-1
CDR3: CSAGDSSSYEQYF
DNA: TGCAGCGCCGGGGACTCGAGCTCCTACGAGCAGTACTTC

J: TRBJ2-5
D: -
size: -
V: TRBV7-2
CDR3: CASSSQGAAGAREQYF
DNA: TGTGCCAGCAGCTCCCAGGGGGCCGCGGGAGCGAGAGAGCAGTACTTC

J: TRBJ2-3
D: -
size: -
V: TRBV6-2/TRBV6-3
CDR3: CASSYLASTDTQYF
DNA: TGTGCCAGCAGTTACCTCGCTAGCACAGATACGCAGTATTTT

J: TRBJ2-7
D: TRBD2
size: -
V: TRBV5-1
CDR3: CASSLGPGGTYEQYF
DNA: TGTGCCAGCAGCTTGGGTCCGGGAGGGACCTACGAGCAGTACTTC

J: TRBJ2-1
D: TRBD2
size: -
V: TRBV3-1
CDR3: CASSQGVLAGVGEQFF
DNA: TGTGCCAGCAGCCAAGGGGTCCTAGCGGGTGTTGGTGAGCAGTTCTTC

J: TRBJ1-2
D: TRBD1
size: -
V: TRBV6-5
CDR3: CASSPGTGGATDNYTF
DNA: TGTGCCAGCAGCCCCGGGACAGGGGGCGCAACGGATAACTACACCTTC

J: TRBJ2-5
D: TRBD2
size: few
V: TRBV7-2
CDR3: CASATGGGTETQYF
DNA: TGTGCCAGCGCCACTGGGGGGGGTACAGAGACCCAGTACTTC

J: TRBJ2-7
D: TRBD1
size: -
V: TRBV2
CDR3: CASSPDRGNEQYF
DNA: TGTGCCAGCAGTCCTGACAGGGGTAACGAGCAGTACTTC

J: TRBJ2-4
D: -
size: few
V: TRBV7-9
CDR3: CASSLVLNIQYF
DNA: TGTGCCAGCAGCTTAGTTCTAAACATTCAGTACTTC

J: TRBJ1-2
D: TRBD1
size: few
V: TRBV27
CDR3: CASSLDRTGNGYTF
DNA: TGTGCCAGCAGTTTAGATCGGACAGGGAATGGCTACACCTTC

J: TRBJ1-4
D: -
size: -
V: TRBV12-3/TRBV12-4
CDR3: CASRRTNEKLFF
DNA: TGTGCCAGCAGGAGGACTAATGAAAAACTGTTTTTT

J: TRBJ1-5
D: -
size: -
V: TRBV2
CDR3: CASRRAGRAPQHF
DNA: TGTGCCAGCCGTAGGGCGGGAAGGGCGCCCCAGCATTTT

J: TRBJ2-1
D: TRBD2
size: -
V: TRBV20-1
CDR3: CSASRPGLADNEQFF
DNA: TGCAGTGCTAGTCGCCCGGGACTAGCGGACAATGAGCAGTTCTTC

J: TRBJ2-7
D: -
size: -
V: TRBV5-4
CDR3: CASSPGGTPMREQYF
DNA: TGTGCCAGCAGCCCTGGGGGGACTCCTATGAGGGAGCAGTACTTC

J: TRBJ2-1
D: TRBD2
size: -
V: TRBV7-2
CDR3: CASSETSGYNEQFF
DNA: TGTGCCAGCAGCGAGACTAGCGGATACAATGAGCAGTTCTTC

J: TRBJ2-3
D: -
size: -
V: TRBV25-1
CDR3: CASSELGGASTDTQYF
DNA: TGTGCCAGCAGTGAATTGGGGGGGGCTAGCACAGATACGCAGTATTTT

J: TRBJ2-3
D: -
size: few
V: TRBV20-1
CDR3: CSAKGDSTDTQYF
DNA: TGCAGTGCTAAGGGGGATAGCACAGATACGCAGTATTTT

J: TRBJ2-3
D: -
size: -
V: TRBV12-5
CDR3: CASGWESSTDTQYF
DNA: TGTGCTAGTGGTTGGGAGTCCTCCACAGATACGCAGTATTTT

J: TRBJ2-5
D: -
size: -
V: TRBV5-6
CDR3: CASSPPAVYEQYF
DNA: TGTGCCAGCAGCCCGCCTGCAGTCTATGAGCAGTACTTC

J: TRBJ2-4
D: TRBD1
size: -
V: TRBV7-2
CDR3: CASSLASDRGQNIQYF
DNA: TGTGCCAGCAGCTTAGCGTCGGACAGGGGGCAAAACATTCAGTACTTC

J: TRBJ2-7
D: TRBD2
size: -
V: TRBV6-2/TRBV6-3
CDR3: CASSYLSSGASYEQYF
DNA: TGTGCCAGCAGTTACTTATCTAGCGGGGCTTCCTACGAGCAGTACTTC

J: TRBJ1-6
D: -
size: -
V: TRBV6-5
CDR3: CASSYLDNSPLHF
DNA: TGTGCCAGCAGTTATCTGGATAATTCACCCCTCCACTTT

J: TRBJ2-2
D: -
size: -
V: TRBV24-1
CDR3: CATCGSSTGELFF
DNA: TGTGCCACCTGTGGCAGCTCCACCGGGGAGCTGTTTTTT

J: TRBJ2-4
D: -
size: -
V: TRBV9
CDR3: CASSPATTGVQNIQYF
DNA: TGTGCCAGCAGCCCAGCGACCACAGGCGTCCAAAACATTCAGTACTTC

J: TRBJ2-7
D: -
size: few
V: TRBV28
CDR3: CASSPAGAEQYF
DNA: TGTGCCAGCAGCCCCGCGGGTGCCGAGCAGTACTTC

J: TRBJ2-1
D: TRBD1
size: -
V: TRBV6-1
CDR3: CASTPGQDFYNEQFF
DNA: TGTGCCAGCACCCCAGGACAGGATTTCTACAATGAGCAGTTCTTC

J: TRBJ1-2
D: -
size: -
V: TRBV4-1
CDR3: CASSQDGMSWDGYTF
DNA: TGCGCCAGCAGCCAAGATGGGATGTCGTGGGATGGCTACACCTTC

J: TRBJ1-5
D: -
size: -
V: TRBV14
CDR3: CASSPAGPYQPQHF
DNA: TGTGCCAGCAGCCCTGCGGGACCATATCAGCCCCAGCATTTT

J: TRBJ1-2
D: -
size: -
V: TRBV7-2
CDR3: CASSLARYYGYTF
DNA: TGTGCCAGCAGCTTAGCGCGGTACTATGGCTACACCTTC

J: TRBJ2-4
D: TRBD1
size: few
V: TRBV5-1
CDR3: CASSRQGPIELAKNIQYF
DNA: TGCGCCAGCAGCCGACAGGGACCGATAGAACTAGCCAAAAACATTCAGTACTTC

J: TRBJ2-7
D: -
size: -
V: TRBV20-1
CDR3: CSATSFSGSSYEQYF
DNA: TGCAGTGCAACCTCCTTTAGTGGGAGCTCCTACGAGCAGTACTTC

J: TRBJ2-3
D: TRBD2
size: few
V: TRBV12-3/TRBV12-4
CDR3: CASSIAGGDTQYF
DNA: TGTGCCAGCAGTATAGCGGGAGGAGATACGCAGTATTTT

J: TRBJ2-7
D: TRBD2
size: once
V: TRBV29-1
CDR3: CSVEEGLAREQYF
DNA: TGCAGCGTTGAAGAGGGACTAGCACGCGAGCAGTACTTC